The 23 T cell receptor beta chains in this list originate from one sample, sequenced in a study of beta chain features in type 1 diabetes. Study conclusions and caveats: Type 1 diabetes patients had moderately but significantly shorter TCRB CDR3s in all four CD4+ subsets.

Sequenced material consisted of expressed TCRB transcripts (all of the isolated RNA was reverse transcribed). The table came from immunoSEQ multiplex PCR; TCRdb's copy has only in-frame clones and leaves some out. Of around 650,000 clones in the sample, roughly 12% were seen once. The antigens these receptors bind are not known. Sequencing was done on a sample of naive CD4+ T cells from blood. These receptor sequences come from a man aged 30-40 years with type 1 diabetes.

The chain couples TRBV15 to TRBJ1-3; tentative D call: TRBD1 (5 bases). Germline assignment: CDR1 LNHNV and CDR2 YYDKDF (reference sequence). Trimming left V 3 bases short and J 1 base short, with 13 bases between. This CDR3 is 16 amino acids long. CDR3 nucleotide sequence: TGTGCCACCAGCAGGGAGACAGCATTTTCTGGAAACACCATATATTTT. Translating gives CATSRETAFSGNTIYF.

This clone has a handful of counts. The chain has TRBV5-8 and TRBJ2-5; D not certain. The CDR3 contains 13 residues. Looked up from germline, CDR1 is SGHTS and CDR2 is YDEGEE. Trimming shortened V by 6 bases and J by 5 bases, and 14 bases separated the two germline ends. Here the CDR3 reads CASIPRTSETQYF. The CDR3 nucleotides are TGTGCCAGCATCCCAAGGACGTCGGAGACCCAGTACTTC.

This chain joins TRBV7-2 and TRBJ1-5; perhaps TRBD1 as D (5 bases). This CDR3 region has 15 residues. The V end was cut by 4 bases, the J end by 3 bases, with 13 bases between. Germline CDR1 is SGHTA and CDR2 is FQGNSA. CDR3 DNA: TGTGCCAGCAGCTCGAGCGACAGTAACAATCAGCCCCAGCATTTT. This translates into CASSSSDSNNQPQHF.

This clone has a handful of counts. The CDR3 sequence: CASSLGFLLGDAKNIQYF. CDR3 coding DNA: TGTGCCAGCAGCTTAGGGTTTTTATTGGGGGACGCCAAAAACATTCAGTACTTC. The chain employs TRBV7-2 and TRBJ2-4; D tentatively fits TRBD1 or TRBD2 (5 bases each). Germline values: CDR1 SGHTA, CDR2 FQGNSA. Trimming shortened V by 1 base and J by 1 base, and 17 bases separated the two germline ends. This CDR3 has 18 amino acids.

This chain uses TRBV2 with TRBJ1-6, with D hard to call. CDR1 and CDR2 from the germline V gene are SNHLY and FYNNEI. V was shortened by 10 bases and J by 8 bases, with 15 bases between the two germline ends. The CDR3 consists of 13 residues. As DNA, the CDR3 is TGTGCCACCGGAGGCCGGGGTGATTCACCCCTCCACTTT. Translating gives CATGGRGDSPLHF.

This chain joins TRBV21-1 and TRBJ1-2; the table's D call, TRBD1, was not checked against the DNA. TRBV21-1 is a documented pseudogene. This CDR3 contains 12 residues. CDR3 in amino acids: CAAWDRRYGYTF. CDR3 nucleotide sequence: TGTGCCGCATGGGACAGAAGGTATGGCTACACCTTC.

This clone has just a few counts. The V gene is TRBV14, the J gene TRBJ2-1; D call uncertain. The CDR3 length is 16 residues. The ends were cut back, 0 bases at V and 2 bases at J, with 11 bases in the middle. CDR1 SGHDN and CDR2 FVKESK come from the germline V gene. The CDR3 DNA reads as TGTGCCAGCAGCCAAGATGTTCCAGCGACCTACAATGAGCAGTTCTTC. It yields the protein CASSQDVPATYNEQFF.

The chain couples TRBV7-2 to TRBJ2-3, with 11 positions matching TRBD2. The germline V gene has CDR1 SGHTA and CDR2 FQGNSA. The CDR3 length is 17 residues. With 6 bases clipped from V and 4 bases from J, the junction kept 12 bases outside the gene matches. The chain's CDR3 is CASRINSGGAHSDTQYF. In DNA form, the CDR3 reads TGTGCCAGCAGGATAAATAGCGGGGGGGCCCACTCAGATACGCAGTATTTT.

This clone was counted between two and nine times. The J gene is TRBJ2-5, the V gene TRBV11-2; perhaps TRBD1 as D (5 bases). Deletions cut 7 bases from V and 7 bases from J, with 19 bases between. The V gene's germline CDR1 is SGHAT and CDR2 FQNNGV. The CDR3 has 14 amino acids. The CDR3 bases are TGTGCCAGCACCCCGGTAGGGGCTACGGCGACCCAGTACTTC. Residues: CASTPVGATATQYF.

The rearrangement links TRBV5-1 to TRBJ2-7; the D gene is possibly TRBD1 (6 bases). The CDR3 loop spans 14 amino acids. Deletions cut 0 bases from V and 4 bases from J, with 11 bases between. Germline values: CDR1 SGHRS, CDR2 YFSETQ. CDR3 protein: CASSLVLQGYEQYF. The CDR3 DNA sequence: TGCGCCAGCAGCTTGGTACTACAGGGTTACGAGCAGTACTTC.

The gene calls are TRBV11-3 and TRBJ1-1; D not resolved. The CDR3 is made up of 13 amino acids. Trimming removed 1 base from V and 7 bases from J, with 10 bases in between. The V gene's germline CDR1 is SGHNT and CDR2 YENEEA. CDR3 sequence (DNA): TGTGCCAGCAGCTTAGGGGTTGTTTATGAAGCTTTCTTT. Translated: CASSLGVVYEAFF.

The table lists this clone with a few counts. V is TRBV25-1 and J is TRBJ1-5; a possible D gene is TRBD1 (6 bases). Germline CDR1 and CDR2: MGHDK and SYGVNS. The CDR3 is 16 residues long. Trimming cost V 6 bases and J 6 bases, with 21 bases left between them. This chain's CDR3 is CASRTGGTRGVQPQHF. The CDR3 DNA is TGTGCCAGCAGGACAGGAGGAACACGGGGGGTTCAGCCCCAGCATTTT.

This chain joins TRBV6-5 and TRBJ2-7; 9 nucleotides agree with TRBD2. Per germline, CDR1 MNHEY and CDR2 SVGAGI. Trimming removed 4 bases from V and 2 bases from J; junction bases left unmatched: 9. This CDR3 comprises 16 residues. CDR3 protein: CASSSRGLAGPYEQYF. The CDR3 DNA reads TGTGCCAGCAGTTCAAGGGGGCTAGCGGGGCCCTACGAGCAGTACTTC.

The V gene is TRBV7-8, the J gene TRBJ2-7; TRBD1 or TRBD2 may be the D gene (5 bases each). Trimming cost V 4 bases and J 3 bases, with 16 bases left between them. CDR1 and CDR2 from the germline V gene are SGHVS and FQNEAQ. This CDR3 region has 15 residues. CDR3 nucleotides: TGTGCCAGCAGCTCCCGGGACGCCTCGGTCTACGAGCAGTACTTC. It encodes CASSSRDASVYEQYF.

This clone has only a few counts. The CDR3 here is CAISPTDGTDTQYF. CDR3 nucleotides: TGTGCCATCAGCCCGACAGATGGGACAGATACGCAGTATTTT. The gene calls are TRBV10-3 and TRBJ2-3; TRBD1 is a possible D gene (5 bases). The germline gives CDR1 ENHRY, CDR2 SYGVKD. V was trimmed by 6 bases and J by 3 bases, leaving 13 bases between them. The CDR3 runs to 14 residues.

The chain carries TRBV7-2 and TRBJ1-5; TRBD1 is a possible D gene (6 bases). CDR3 length: 15 residues. Germline CDR1 reads SGHTA; CDR2 reads FQGNSA. Trimming left V 4 bases short and J 0 bases short, with 10 bases between. CDR3 region: CASSWTVYSNQPQHF. CDR3 nucleotide sequence: TGTGCCAGCAGCTGGACAGTCTATAGCAATCAGCCCCAGCATTTT.

This sequence joins TRBV18 and TRBJ1-2; perhaps TRBD1 as D (5 bases). CDR3 size: 15 residues. Germline lookup yields CDR1 KGHSH and CDR2 LQKENI. V lost 2 bases and J lost 2, with 12 bases in between. The CDR3 loop reads CASSPSGGTNYGYTF. In DNA, the CDR3 is TGTGCCAGCTCACCAAGCGGGGGAACGAACTATGGCTACACCTTC.

This clone has just a few counts. This chain joins TRBV14 and TRBJ2-5; 10 bases are a match to TRBD2. Germline CDR1 is SGHDN and CDR2 is FVKESK. The CDR3 has 14 amino acids. V was pared by 6 bases and J by 7 bases, with 8 bases of the junction left unmatched. The chain's CDR3 is CASRPAGGVRTQYF. CDR3 nucleotides: TGTGCCAGCAGACCAGCGGGAGGGGTAAGGACCCAGTACTTC. Variable domain in full (rest from reference TRBV14 and TRBJ2-5): EAGVTQFPSHSVIEKGQTVTLRCDPISGHDNLYWYRRVMGKEIKFLLHFVKESKQDESGMPNNRFLAERTGGTYSTLKVQPAELEDSGVYFCASRPAGGVRTQYFGPGTRLLVL.

The rearrangement links TRBV5-1 to TRBJ2-1, with 7 bases fitting TRBD1. Germline CDR1 reads SGHRS; CDR2 reads YFSETQ. V lost 3 bases to trimming and J lost 7 bases; unmatched junction nucleotides: 7. The CDR3 totals 14 residues. The CDR3 here is CASSSLRQGNEQFF. CDR3 nucleotides: TGCGCCAGCAGCTCCTTACGACAGGGTAATGAGCAGTTCTTC.

The chain employs TRBV4-3 and TRBJ2-2; possible D gene TRBD2, 5 bases. The V end was cut by 2 bases, the J end by 4 bases, with 11 bases between. The CDR3 is made up of 15 amino acids. The germline CDR1 and CDR2 sequences are LGHNA and YSLEER. CDR3 amino acids: CASSQSGGFTGELFF. The CDR3 DNA sequence: TGCGCCAGCAGCCAATCTGGAGGCTTCACCGGGGAGCTGTTTTTT.

The chain employs TRBV9 and TRBJ2-1; 13 bases match TRBD2. V lost 3 bases to trimming and J lost 7 bases; unmatched junction nucleotides: 10. CDR1 is SGDLS and CDR2 is YYNGEE in the germline V gene. The CDR3 is 17 residues long. This CDR3 reads CASSATWTSGGVNEQFF. The CDR3, as DNA: TGTGCCAGCAGCGCAACCTGGACTAGCGGGGGAGTTAATGAGCAGTTCTTC. The full variable domain, in which reference TRBV9 and TRBJ2-1 provide the parts outside the CDR3, is DSGVTQTPKHLITATGQRVTLRCSPRSGDLSVYWYQQSLDQGLQFLIQYYNGEERAKGNILERFSAQQFPDLHSELNLSSLELGDSALYFCASSATWTSGGVNEQFFGPGTRLTVL.

The chain couples TRBV29-1 to TRBJ2-2; D perhaps matches TRBD1 (5 bases). V was trimmed by 3 bases and J by 1 base, leaving 12 bases between them. In germline, CDR1 is SQVTM, CDR2 ANQGSEA. The CDR3 length is 15 residues. CDR3 protein: CSVDSSGKNTGELFF. CDR3 coding DNA: TGCAGCGTTGACAGTTCAGGGAAGAACACCGGGGAGCTGTTTTTT.

This clone was seen a handful of times. The rearrangement joins TRBV28 to TRBJ2-7; 8 bases map to TRBD1. In germline, CDR1 is MDHEN, CDR2 SYDVKM. The CDR3 runs 17 residues. Germline trimming cut 5 bases from V and 1 base from J; bases unmatched to any gene: 13. In DNA form, the CDR3 reads TGTGCCAGCAGTCCCCCCCCGGCCGGACAGGGTTCCTACGAGCAGTACTTC. Its translation: CASSPPPAGQGSYEQYF.